This T cell receptor beta chain originates from a study of shared clonotypes between healthy human individuals. The CDR3 runs 18 residues. Per germline, CDR1 MNHNS and CDR2 SASEGT. V lost 0 bases and J lost 1; bases outside the gene matches: 9. This clone was counted a single time. Data came from immunoSEQ multiplex PCR; TCRdb stores just in-frame clones and leaves some out. The table records some 200,000 clones, 65% to 70% of them present only once. This chain links TRBV6-1 with TRBJ2-7; 10 positions match TRBD1. The sequenced sample was memory CD4+ T cells sorted from blood. The sample's subset: CD45RA-negative fraction. The source is a man aged 25 to 40 in good health. This CDR3 is CASSEALPGQGTSYEQYF. The CDR3 DNA reads TGTGCCAGCAGTGAAGCGCTCCCGGGACAGGGGACTTCCTACGAGCAGTACTTC.